The entry below gives a single T cell receptor beta chain sequence along with its context. Per the study methods: Estimation of nucleated cell counts relied on the amplification of reference gene primers. The repertoire was sequenced with immunoSEQ multiplex PCR; TCRdb's copy has only in-frame clones and lacks some. V, J and clone size are taken as reported in that table, and D and trimming were inferred from the DNA itself. Among a few hundred thousand clones listed, roughly 84% were seen once. The data originate from a study of blood T cell repertoires in COVID-19. For the study at large: The samples span acute and convalescent COVID-19 from the United States, Italy and Spain. PBMCs, B-cell-depleted T cells, or T cells provided the cDNA or gDNA that made up the material.

Germline values: CDR1 LNHDA, CDR2 SQIVND (reference sequence). J gave up 10 bases and V 7 bases, and 12 bases lay outside the gene matches. This CDR3 region has 15 residues. This chain connects TRBV19 to TRBJ2-1, with 11 bases matching TRBD2. Specimen: peripheral blood. This receptor was identified in a woman aged 18-35 years with acute or convalescent COVID-19. This CDR3 is CASTPTSGAPMEQFF. The CDR3 DNA reads TGTGCCAGTACCCCGACTAGCGGGGCTCCTATGGAGCAGTTCTTC.